These 10 T cell receptor beta chains share one sample of origin, sequenced in a study of CD8 T cells in Susac syndrome. An amount of RNA that ranged from roughly 0.5 to 1 ug was reverse transcribed with random hexamers. TCRdb passed the immunoSEQ multiplex PCR reads through MiXCR, listing each CDR3 protein once. The table shows about 84,000 distinct CDR3 sequences, with approximately 92% occurring only once. The sample taken for sequencing was CD8+ T cells from PBMCs. The receptors shown here come from a human donor in good health.

V is TRBV7-9 and J is TRBJ1-5; the match to TRBD1 covers 7 bases. There are 15 residues in the CDR3. Germline CDR1 reads SEHNR; CDR2 reads FQNEAQ (reference sequence). Trimming at V came to 5 bases and at J to 4 bases, leaving 8 bases not matched to a gene. The DNA for the CDR3 is TGTGCCAGCAGCCCGGGGACAGCCACAAATCAGCCCCAGCATTTT. Translating gives CASSPGTATNQPQHF.

The chain joins TRBV13 to TRBJ2-3, with D maybe TRBD1 (6 bases). The CDR3 spans 16 residues. V was pared by 2 bases and J by 0 bases, with 12 bases between. Germline lookup yields CDR1 PRHDT and CDR2 FYEKMQ (reference sequence). CDR3 sequence reads: CASSLPMTGSTDTQYF. DNA for the CDR3: TGTGCCAGCAGCTTACCAATGACAGGTAGCACAGATACGCAGTATTTT.

The genes are TRBV27 and TRBJ2-2; D gene uncertain. CDR3 size: 11 residues. Germline CDR1 MNHEY, CDR2 SMNVEV (reference sequence). Between the trimmed V and J ends, which lost 2 bases and 7 bases, there was a span of 2 bases. In DNA form, the CDR3 reads TGTGCCAGCAGTTTAAGCGGGGAGCTGTTTTTT. Amino acid sequence: CASSLSGELFF.

This clonotype appeared a single time. The gene calls are TRBV15 and TRBJ1-6; D perhaps matches TRBD1 (5 bases). The CDR3 runs to 13 residues. CDR1 LNHNV and CDR2 YYDKDF come from the germline V gene (reference sequence). Trimming took 5 bases from V and 6 from J, leaving 8 bases between them. DNA for the CDR3: TGTGCCACCAGCGGGGCCCTTAATTCACCCCTCCACTTT. Translated: CATSGALNSPLHF.

The chain has TRBV2 and TRBJ2-5; the match to TRBD2 covers 12 bases. The germline V gene encodes CDR1 SNHLY and CDR2 FYNNEI. The length of the CDR3 is 16 residues. The V segment lost 2 bases and the J segment 2 bases; nucleotides outside the gene matches: 3. CDR3 sequence (DNA): TGTGCCAGCAGTGAATTGCTAGCGGGGGGGCAAGAGACCCAGTACTTC. Translating gives CASSELLAGGQETQYF.

The chain joins TRBV14 to TRBJ2-1; 9 bases are shared with TRBD1. Germline loops: CDR1 SGHDN, CDR2 FVKESK. With V trimmed by 4 bases and J by 4 bases, 5 bases remained unmatched. The CDR3 is 15 amino acids. In nucleotides, the CDR3 is TGTGCCAGCAGCCGCCGGGACAGGGTATACAATGAGCAGTTCTTC. Translating it yields CASSRRDRVYNEQFF.

A single count supports this clonotype. The chain couples TRBV7-3 to TRBJ2-3; no reliable D call. V dropped 4 bases and J dropped 6 bases, with 8 bases sitting between them. Germline lookup yields CDR1 SGHTA and CDR2 FQGTGA. This CDR3 spans 12 amino acids. The CDR3 sequence: CASSYIGDTQYF. The CDR3, as DNA: TGTGCCAGCAGCTACATAGGCGATACGCAGTATTTT.

The chain recombines TRBV9 with TRBJ2-1, with 13 bases fitting TRBD2. The germline V gene has CDR1 SGDLS and CDR2 YYNGEE. The V gene end was trimmed by 3 bases and the J gene end by 10 bases; junction bases not matched to a gene: 7. The CDR3 covers 15 residues. CDR3 protein: CASSGRPGLAGEQFF. For the CDR3, the DNA is TGTGCCAGCAGCGGTAGACCGGGACTAGCGGGGGAGCAGTTCTTC.

The chain has TRBV5-6 and TRBJ2-4; D unclear. The CDR3 consists of 13 residues. Germline values: CDR1 SGHDT, CDR2 YYEEEE. Trimming pared 4 bases from V and 2 bases from J, leaving 7 bases between. The CDR3 coding sequence is TGTGCCAGCAGCCCAGCACCCAAAAACATTCAGTACTTC. Its translation: CASSPAPKNIQYF.

The V and J genes are TRBV19 and TRBJ1-5, with D perhaps matching TRBD1 (6 bases). This CDR3 is 14 amino acids long. Trimming shortened V by 2 bases and J by 7 bases, and 12 bases separated the two germline ends. Germline values: CDR1 LNHDA, CDR2 SQIVND (reference sequence). CDR3 nucleotides: TGTGCCAGTAGTATACCAGGGGTTGGCCAGCCCCAGCATTTT. Protein: CASSIPGVGQPQHF.